The 6 T cell receptor beta chains below come from one sample, sequenced in a study of post-analysis software for immune sequencing data. Points from the study as a whole: Relative to controls, patients had a few TRBV segments at higher frequency, with TRBV5-6, TRBV5-1 and TRBV20-1 among these.

Their antigens are not known. The TCR beta cDNA libraries carried unique molecular identifiers. Each CDR3 protein gets one entry after TCRdb re-called the PCR reads with MiXCR. The sample records 650,000 to 850,000 distinct CDR3 sequences, roughly half being singletons. The sequencing sample was made of blood. The receptors were sampled from a girl between 5 and 17 years old with multiple sclerosis.

The V call is TRBV12-3 or TRBV12-4, the J call TRBJ1-2; no firm D call. The CDR3 contains 11 residues. Between the trimmed V and J ends, which lost 5 bases and 5 bases, there was a span of 6 bases. CDR3 nucleotide sequence: TGTGCCAGCAGTCAAGAATATGGCTACACCTTC. Amino acids: CASSQEYGYTF.

This clonotype was picked up a small number of times. The gene calls are TRBV20-1 and TRBJ2-5; 8 nucleotides align to TRBD1. Germline values: CDR1 DFQATT, CDR2 SNEGSKA (reference sequence). The CDR3 has 14 amino acids. The trim removed 3 bases at V and 1 base at J, leaving 4 bases unmatched. CDR3: CSASGQGLQETQYF. The CDR3 coding sequence is TGCAGTGCTAGCGGACAGGGCCTCCAAGAGACCCAGTACTTC.

This clonotype appeared a single time. The chain couples TRBV30 to TRBJ2-5; D tentatively fits TRBD1 or TRBD2 (5 bases each). Trimming stripped 0 bases from V and 1 base from J, with 12 bases between. CDR3 length: 15 amino acids. CDR1 and CDR2 (germline): GTSNPN, SVGIG (reference sequence). The CDR3 DNA reads TGTGCCTGGAGTGTACTTCAGGGACCCCAAGAGACCCAGTACTTC. It translates to CAWSVLQGPQETQYF.

The CDR3 DNA follows: TGCAGTGCTAGAGGGGACAGGGGACACACAGATACGCAGTATTTT. It is translated as CSARGDRGHTDTQYF. The chain is built from TRBV20-1 and TRBJ2-3; 10 nucleotides agree with TRBD1. V was clipped by 1 base and J by 2 bases; unmatched bases: 3. Germline V gives CDR1 DFQATT, CDR2 SNEGSKA (reference sequence). The CDR3 has 15 residues.

The chain carries TRBV14 and TRBJ2-1, with 8 nucleotides matching TRBD2. With V trimmed by 0 bases and J by 3 bases, 7 bases remained unmatched. The germline V gene has CDR1 SGHDN and CDR2 FVKESK. The length of the CDR3 is 17 residues. The CDR3 DNA reads as TGTGCCAGCAGCCAAGAAGGGCGCGGGAGGATCTACAATGAGCAGTTCTTC. Protein sequence: CASSQEGRGRIYNEQFF. Filled out from reference TRBV14 and TRBJ2-1, the complete variable domain reads EAGVTQFPSHSVIEKGQTVTLRCDPISGHDNLYWYRRVMGKEIKFLLHFVKESKQDESGMPNNRFLAERTGGTYSTLKVQPAELEDSGVYFCASSQEGRGRIYNEQFFGPGTRLTVL.

This clonotype was seen a few times. This sequence joins TRBV20-1 and TRBJ2-7; maybe TRBD2 (5 bases). Per the germline V gene, CDR1 is DFQATT and CDR2 is SNEGSKA (reference sequence). CDR3 length: 15 amino acids. Between the trimmed V and J ends, which lost 6 bases and 4 bases, there was a span of 22 bases. The CDR3 region is CSATTDLGLGYEQYF. CDR3 bases: TGCAGTGCCACAACGGACTTGGGTCTCGGATACGAGCAGTACTTC.